The sequence of this T cell receptor (beta chain) was determined in a study of control samples from healthy donors and cancer patients. The protocol was immunoSEQ multiplex PCR, while the TCRdb copy is restricted to in-frame clones and leaves out a portion. Among fewer than 15,000 clones, approximately 77% were seen once, and the ten largest hold roughly 17%. The CDR3 has 18 amino acids. CDR1 KGHSH and CDR2 LQKENI come from the germline V gene. With 0 bases removed from V and 8 bases from J, the gap between germline ends came to 23 bases. The sequence was collected from a female donor with lung cancer. The sequenced sample was formalin-fixed, paraffin-embedded tissue. The J gene is TRBJ2-1, the V gene TRBV18, with D possibly being TRBD2 (7 bases). The CDR3 loop reads CASSPPLGGVLRFDEQFF. The CDR3 DNA sequence: TGTGCCAGCTCACCACCGTTAGGGGGGGTCTTGAGGTTCGATGAGCAGTTCTTC.